This T cell receptor beta chain was observed in a study of cytomegalovirus exposure and HLA in healthy donors listed by TCRdb under 2017. About the study as a whole: An earlier analysis of 550 to 700 of the donors reported roughly 270 Gb of sequence data and some 120 million unique TCR beta sequences from 150 million to 200 million T cells. An early release that covered some 630 HLA-typed donors contained approximately 300 gigabases of sequencing data and about 84 million unique TCR sequences. Of the 300 to 400 genotyped donors, about 80% fell in the genetic ancestry cluster associated with self-reported Caucasian donors. The study aimed to test whether cataloging public T cell receptors could reveal signatures of past pathogen exposure. The T cell repertoires of several hundred subjects were profiled by immunosequencing and related to cytomegalovirus serostatus. In addition to the first cohort of around 670 subjects, a separate validation cohort of around 110 different subjects was used. The study combined high-throughput TCR immunosequencing, statistical association of individual TCRs with disease status, and machine learning to predict cytomegalovirus infection status. A later analysis re-analyzed previously published TCR beta repertoires from 666 donors and added high-resolution HLA genotyping to study TCR occurrence patterns. The later analysis used no new phenotypic data to find candidate immune exposures, relying instead on TCR beta sequences and their occurrence across donors. An earlier analysis of fewer than 750 of the donors used high-throughput TCR beta sequencing to judge whether each TCR beta V gene segment behaved as functional or pseudogenic. Alongside the repertoire data, information on donor age, sex, ethnicity and CMV serostatus was compiled. A later genetic analysis took genome-wide SNP genotypes for 398 of the 666 donors and used that subset as a discovery cohort. Every repertoire in the discovery cohort had been generated on one and the same sequencing platform. HLA typing included class I and class II loci at four-digit resolution. Typing coverage varied by locus: roughly 629-640 donors for A, B, C, DRB1 and DQB1; approximately 500 for DQA1; more than 600 for DPA1; 450 to 480 for DPB1. About five DR-DQ haplotypes were treated as single units for association and clustering because of strong linkage in the cohort. Across 300 to 500 genotyped donors of the cohort, an average of roughly 200,000 unique TCR beta nucleotide sequences per donor were sequenced, and 15% to 20% of those sequences were non-productive. Broad study findings and their caveats: The sequencing pipeline was judged likely to have produced a cluster of highly shared sequence variants as a technical artifact. Compared with equally common non-associated chains, HLA-associated TCR beta chains in a later analysis were more clonally expanded and had lower generation probabilities. A further reported finding was that TCR beta sequences accurately predicted the HLA-A and HLA-B alleles for most subjects in the first cohort. The 87-base-pair reads could not distinguish some IMGT-functional V segments, including TRBV6-2 and TRBV6-3, so those segments were excluded. According to a later genetic analysis, donors in an Asian-associated ancestry cluster had fewer N-insertions in productive TCRs than the approximately 630-donor mean. A later genetic analysis associated a missense DCLRE1C variant with V-gene and J-gene trimming of TCR beta chains, and an independent cohort replicated the association. Assigning TCR associations to individual alleles was difficult when HLA alleles, especially DR and DQ, strongly co-occurred. In a later analysis, most CMV-associated TCR beta chains were found to appear HLA-restricted, with HLA associations seemingly driven largely by CMV exposure. Approximately 18 rarely observed V segments, including chromosome 9 orphons, were excluded from the earlier analysis of approximately 500 of the donors because counts were too low. In a later analysis, TCR association rates were found to vary across HLA loci, with the most associated TCRs seen for DRB1 alleles and the fewest for HLA-C alleles. The presence/absence analyses assumed that sequencing depth was roughly uniform across donors, and that assumption may not be true. In vitro tests confirmed that a few of the cytomegalovirus-associated TCR beta chains recognize cytomegalovirus antigens. In both the original and validation cohorts, the classifier was reported to diagnose cytomegalovirus status with high specificity and sensitivity. A later analysis associated 15,000 to 20,000 TCR beta sequences with specific HLA alleles at a false discovery rate of 0.05. While some public TCRs were present in many individuals, most TCR sequences turned up only very rarely across donors. The authors suggested that the approach could potentially be extended to other disease states and immunological phenotypes. Immune exposure information for the cohort was limited to CMV serostatus. A total of roughly 160 TCR beta chains were listed by the study as associated with cytomegalovirus. Broadly in line with IMGT annotations, most TCR beta V segments showed up in productive rearrangements about 90% or about 30% of the time in an earlier analysis of under 700 of the donors. In this cohort, only TCR beta chains were sequenced, and detectable features were limited by the absence of alpha or paired-chain data. Linkage disequilibrium might explain the correlated functional status among segregating V segments, but an unknown experimental factor could not be ruled out. According to a later analysis, parvovirus B19, influenza, CMV and Epstein-Barr virus appeared linked to several top co-occurrence clusters. Because some donors lacked HLA typing at each locus, the association tests relied only on the typed subset.

Receptor libraries were prepared by the immunoSEQ multiplex PCR assay. A mixture of 60 forward primers for TCR Vbeta segments and 13 reverse primers for TCR Jbeta segments was used in the multiplex PCR. The CDR3 region of rearranged TCR beta genes was amplified from genomic DNA with a multiplex PCR assay. The amplified TCR beta libraries were sequenced on the Illumina HiSeq System as 87-base-pair reads. Per the source publication's procedure: Across the 600 to 700 repertoires, a later analysis counted 80 million or so unique TCR beta chains, about 10 million of which were shared by at least two donors. Raw reads were error-corrected and collapsed into unique sequences with a nearest-neighbor algorithm that merged closely related sequences to remove PCR and sequencing errors. Alignment of CDR3 sequences to IMGT reference sequences was used to assign V, D and J gene segments. Each retained sequence needed at least a six-nucleotide match to both a V gene segment and a J gene segment. Rearrangements were called productive when the CDR3 lacked stop codons and stayed in frame with V and J; all others were non-productive. CDR3 was defined by IMGT convention, running from the second conserved V-encoded cysteine to the conserved J-encoded phenylalanine. Sequences without an unambiguous match to a single V gene segment were excluded from the earlier analysis of a few hundred of the donors. In an earlier analysis of approximately 590 of the donors, a V segment was called functional when productive rearrangements were above 56.7%, and segregating when the standard deviation between donors exceeded 5%. A statistical classification framework was built to diagnose cytomegalovirus status from the catalog of TCR beta chain sequences. In a later analysis, V and J genes were assigned by comparing TCR nucleotide sequences against IMGT/GENE-DB human TR gene sequences. In a later analysis, CDR3 sequences and most-parsimonious VDJ recombination scenarios were assigned using the TCRdist pipeline. A later analysis defined each TCR beta chain by its CDR3 amino acid sequence plus V-gene family, and excluded reads lacking a unique V-gene family. A later analysis removed roughly 590 highly shared, low-generation-probability nucleotide sequences to deal with suspected cross-contamination and a sequencing artifact. A later analysis calculated a clonal expansion index for each public chain from normalized within-repertoire ranks of inferred template counts. A later analysis computed generation probabilities with a VDJ recombination model fitted to out-of-frame rearrangements, and checked the results against IGoR. In a later analysis, TCR-TCR, TCR-HLA and TCR-CMV co-occurrence was scored with hypergeometric tests, and a repertoire-size bias correction was applied to TCR pairs. False discovery rates were estimated in a later analysis by permuting HLA or CMV assignments 20 times. A later analysis grouped co-occurring TCRs with DBSCAN, adding TCRdist sequence similarity when clustering within HLA-allele-positive subsets. Co-occurrence clustering excluded repertoires with fewer than 30,000 or more than 120,000 public chains, plus five with anomalous nucleotide sharing. The clones in this table, taken by TCRdb from immuneACCESS, are in-frame only. Not every clone is retained; where verified, under half of the shortfall comes from an unresolved V gene, and the cause of the rest is unknown. Clonal size and the V and J genes are those of that table, whereas D and trimming came from the DNA. For this sample the table gives about 190,000 clones, of which approximately 81% were detected only once. The top ten clonotypes cover about 0.26% of the sample.

Concerning this clone itself: The antigen it recognizes is unknown. No base quality information exists; no much larger clone differs at one position.

At the junction V is shortened by 5 bases and J by 5 bases, with 22 bases in between. Counted from cysteine to phenylalanine, this CDR3 has 17 amino acids. Only the CDR3 region is kept as DNA, spanning 51 bases read in frame from base 1. Taken from the germline V gene, the CDR1 and CDR2 loops are SGHRS and YFSETQ. In total, roughly 670 healthy bone marrow donors made up the cohort. All cohort members were sampled while nominally healthy, although unrecorded immune exposures were likely present. The donor tested CMV seronegative, placing the donor among the approximately 400 seronegative members of the cohort. A peripheral blood sample was collected from each donor, and TCR beta sequencing was performed on peripheral blood mononuclear cells. Genomic DNA was extracted from the blood cell samples with the Qiagen DNeasy Blood Extraction Kit.

This sequence uses TRBV5-1 and TRBJ2-2, with the D gene too uncertain to name. This receptor was identified in a boy aged 5-17 years in good health and CMV-seronegative. Material: PBMCs. The CDR3 here reads CASRGKMGVNNTGELFF. At the DNA level, the sequence is TGCGCCAGCAGGGGCAAGATGGGCGTTAATAATACCGGGGAGCTGTTTTTT.